This TCR beta chain originates from a study of T cells in Graves' hyperthyroidism and ophthalmopathy. The CDR3 regions of TCR beta were amplified from RNA transcripts. The HTBI primer set drove a first-round RT-PCR of the TCR CDR3. One entry per CDR3 protein results from TCRdb running MiXCR on the multiplex PCR reads. There are over 700,000 distinct CDR3 sequences in the sample; roughly a third occur only once, and 31% lies in the top ten. The CDR3 totals 15 residues. J was trimmed by 3 bases and V by 0 bases; bases with no gene match: 5. CDR1 and CDR2 (germline): SGHNT, YYREEE (reference sequence). This clonotype was obtained from a woman between 35 and 50 years old with Graves' hyperthyroidism. The rearrangement uses TRBV5-4 and TRBJ2-7, with 8 bases aligning to TRBD2. The source material was blood. CDR3 nucleotides: TGTGCCAGCAGCTTGGAGGGCAGCGGGGGCTACGAGCAGTACTTC. This encodes CASSLEGSGGYEQYF.